This T cell receptor (beta chain) stems from a study of T cell changes during pregnancy in multiple sclerosis. Trimming removed 1 base at V and 1 base at J, with 13 bases between. This CDR3 has 16 residues. From germline, CDR1 is MGHRA and CDR2 YSYEKL. TCRdb's copy holds only in-frame clones and misses some; the assay was immunoSEQ multiplex PCR. This repertoire shows 40,000 to 45,000 clones, over 90% found once; its top ten account for over 6.5%. The clonotype comes from a female donor with multiple sclerosis, enrolled in a pregnancy study. The V gene is TRBV4-1, the J gene TRBJ1-1; D unclear. The sample here was CD8+ T cells from peripheral blood mononuclear cells, taken in the third trimester of pregnancy. The CDR3 region is CASSQGISPKNTEAFF. CDR3 nucleotides: TGCGCCAGCAGCCAAGGGATTAGCCCTAAGAACACTGAAGCTTTCTTT.